The present entry profiles one T cell receptor beta chain with its context. Arm-PCR with iRepertoire HTBI primers amplified the CDR3 regions for these TCR beta libraries. TCRdb recomputed calls from the multiplex PCR reads with MiXCR, one row per CDR3 protein. The table shows about 290,000 distinct CDR3 sequences, with 22% occurring only once. Sample time point: persistent/refractory GD, antithyroid drugs over 5 years with positive TRAb. Scientists built the TCR library using RNA that was extracted from PBMCs. The data were taken from a study of regulatory T cells in long-lasting Graves disease. This TCR derives from a female donor with Graves disease. This material consisted of peripheral blood mononuclear cells (PBMCs), taken when the disease was refractory, from a patient treated with antithyroid drugs.

The CDR3 sequence: CATSRDRGVDGQPQHF. The DNA for the CDR3 is TGTGCCACCAGCAGAGATCGGGGGGTAGATGGTCAGCCCCAGCATTTT. The chain is built from TRBV15 and TRBJ1-5; D is possibly TRBD1 (5 bases). Germline V gene data show CDR1 as LNHNV and CDR2 as YYDKDF (reference sequence). The V end lost 0 bases, the J end lost 6 bases, and 15 bases lay between the germline ends. The CDR3 contains 16 residues.